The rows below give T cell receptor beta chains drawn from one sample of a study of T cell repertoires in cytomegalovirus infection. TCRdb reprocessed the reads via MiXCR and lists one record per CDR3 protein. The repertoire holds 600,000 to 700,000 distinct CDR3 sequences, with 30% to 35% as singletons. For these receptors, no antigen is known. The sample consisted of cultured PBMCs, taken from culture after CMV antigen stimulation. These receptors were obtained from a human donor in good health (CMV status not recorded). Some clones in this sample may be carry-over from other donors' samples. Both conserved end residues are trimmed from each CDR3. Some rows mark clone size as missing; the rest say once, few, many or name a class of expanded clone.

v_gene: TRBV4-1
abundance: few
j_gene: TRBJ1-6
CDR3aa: ASSLDRADSPLH

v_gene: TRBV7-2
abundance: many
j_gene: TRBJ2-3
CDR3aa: ASSSLGGGSSDTQY

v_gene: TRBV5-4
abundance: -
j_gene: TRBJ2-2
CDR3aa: AGSFWDRGTGELF

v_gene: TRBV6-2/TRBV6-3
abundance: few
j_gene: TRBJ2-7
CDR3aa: ASRNPGLDYEQY

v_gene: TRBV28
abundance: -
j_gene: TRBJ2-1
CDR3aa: ASTYGVQRGGEQF

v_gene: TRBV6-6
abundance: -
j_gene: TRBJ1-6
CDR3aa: ASSYSQAGPRGSPLH

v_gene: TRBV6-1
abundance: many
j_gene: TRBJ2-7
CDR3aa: ASHRDRENEQY

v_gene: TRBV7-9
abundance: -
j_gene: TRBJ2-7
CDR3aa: AGGQGSYEQY

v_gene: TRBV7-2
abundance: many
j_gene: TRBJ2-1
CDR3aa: ASSLDEYAHAAF

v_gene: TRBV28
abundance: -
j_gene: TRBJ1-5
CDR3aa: ASRSSRDQLLGQPQH

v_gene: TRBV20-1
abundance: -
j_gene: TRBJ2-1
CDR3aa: SARVAGISYNEQF

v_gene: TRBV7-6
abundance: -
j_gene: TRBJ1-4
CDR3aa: ASKRYGGTNEKLF

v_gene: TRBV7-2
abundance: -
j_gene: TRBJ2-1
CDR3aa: ASSLALAGLYNEQF

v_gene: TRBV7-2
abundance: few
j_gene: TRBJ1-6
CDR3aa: ASRPLQGWNSPLH

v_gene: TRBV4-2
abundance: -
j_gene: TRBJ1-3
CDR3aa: ASSQDRAGPRPGNTIY

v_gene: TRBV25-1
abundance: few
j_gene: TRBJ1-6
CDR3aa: ASSEYKGWNSPLH

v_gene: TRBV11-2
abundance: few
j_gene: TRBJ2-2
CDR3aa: ASSFAVTGELF

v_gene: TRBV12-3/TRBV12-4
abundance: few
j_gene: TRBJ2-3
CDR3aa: ASSLGLANLQY

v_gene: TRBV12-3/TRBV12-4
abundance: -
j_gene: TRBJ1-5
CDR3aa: ASSFQGESNQPQH

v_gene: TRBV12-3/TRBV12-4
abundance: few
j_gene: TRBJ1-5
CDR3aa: ASHYRDRFSQPQH

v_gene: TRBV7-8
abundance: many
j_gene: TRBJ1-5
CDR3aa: ASSSPGQGRTQPQH

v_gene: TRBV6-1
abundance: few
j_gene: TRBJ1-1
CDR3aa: ASSESPGDTEAF

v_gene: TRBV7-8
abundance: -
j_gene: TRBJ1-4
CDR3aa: ASSLNRGTNEKLF

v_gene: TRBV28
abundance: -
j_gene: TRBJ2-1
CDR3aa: ASSPWTSGHNEQF

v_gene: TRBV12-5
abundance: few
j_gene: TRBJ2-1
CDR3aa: ASGLARTISEQF

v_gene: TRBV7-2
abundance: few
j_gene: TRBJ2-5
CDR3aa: ASSSIDETQY

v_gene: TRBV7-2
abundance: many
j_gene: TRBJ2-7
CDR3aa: ASSFSQVGSEQY

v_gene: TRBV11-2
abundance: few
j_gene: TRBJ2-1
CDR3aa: ASSLRSGAYNEQF

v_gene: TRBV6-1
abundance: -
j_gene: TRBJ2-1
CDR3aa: ASSLEGSKQF

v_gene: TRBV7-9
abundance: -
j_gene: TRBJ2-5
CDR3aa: ASSLRTYGPYGETQY

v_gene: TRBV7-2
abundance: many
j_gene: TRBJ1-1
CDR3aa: ASSLVFGRVEAF

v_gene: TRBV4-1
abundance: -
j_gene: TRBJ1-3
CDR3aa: ASSRGQTWADNSGNTIY

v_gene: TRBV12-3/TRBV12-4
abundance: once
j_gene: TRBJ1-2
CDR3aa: ASSLRGSGGVYGYT

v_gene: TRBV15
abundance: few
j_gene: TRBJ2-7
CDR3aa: ATSREGVTYEQY

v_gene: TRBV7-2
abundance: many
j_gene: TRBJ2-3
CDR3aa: ASSLSGRATDTQY

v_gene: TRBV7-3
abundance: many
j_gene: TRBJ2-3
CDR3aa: ASALNFQTTDTQY

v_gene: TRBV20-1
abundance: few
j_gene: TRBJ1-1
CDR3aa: SARDQRGIGEAF

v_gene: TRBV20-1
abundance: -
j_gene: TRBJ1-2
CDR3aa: SAHGGQGGRNYGYT

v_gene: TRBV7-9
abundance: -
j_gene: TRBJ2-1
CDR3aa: ASSSIRDGRRESSSYNEQF

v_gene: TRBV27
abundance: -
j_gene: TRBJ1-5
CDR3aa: ASSTSGTNQPQH

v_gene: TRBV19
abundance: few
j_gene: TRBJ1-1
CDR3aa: ASSKGRRRNTEAF

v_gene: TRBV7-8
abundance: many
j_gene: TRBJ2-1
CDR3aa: ASSQTDPRGAGMGQF

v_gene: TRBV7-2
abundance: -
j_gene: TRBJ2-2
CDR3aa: ASSLEGPLARELF

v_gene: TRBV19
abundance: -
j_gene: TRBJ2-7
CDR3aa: ASRPSGLAHYEQY

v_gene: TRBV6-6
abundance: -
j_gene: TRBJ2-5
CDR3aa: ASSPRTGGESQY

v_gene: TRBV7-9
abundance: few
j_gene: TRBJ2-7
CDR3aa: ASRPGGPYEQY

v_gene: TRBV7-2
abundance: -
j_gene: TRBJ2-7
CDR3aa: ASSATPRGSSYEQY

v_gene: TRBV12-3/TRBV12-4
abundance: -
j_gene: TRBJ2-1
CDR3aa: ASSRRLAEVYNEQF

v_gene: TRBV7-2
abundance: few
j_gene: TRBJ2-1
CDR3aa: ASSHWGAGGPYNEQF

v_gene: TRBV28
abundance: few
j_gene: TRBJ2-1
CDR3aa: ASSLIGQGRF

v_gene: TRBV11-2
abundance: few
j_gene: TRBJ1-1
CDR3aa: ASSRGPGRMNTEAF

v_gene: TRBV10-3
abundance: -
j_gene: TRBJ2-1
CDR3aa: AITSGRANEQF

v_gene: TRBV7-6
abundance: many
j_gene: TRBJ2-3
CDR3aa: ASSFGGASTDTQY

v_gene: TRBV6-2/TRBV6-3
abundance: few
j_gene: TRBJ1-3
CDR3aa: ASRQGLWSTIY

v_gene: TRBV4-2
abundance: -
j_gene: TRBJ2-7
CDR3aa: ASSQGGQSWAYEQY

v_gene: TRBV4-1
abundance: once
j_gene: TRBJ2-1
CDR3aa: ASSQDPGADEQF